This TCR beta chain was captured in a study of blood T cells in healthy people across ages. The authors ran a second PCR of about 6 to 11 cycles using a sample-barcoded 5' primer and a J-beta primer mix. Using its own MiXCR run on the 5' RACE reads, TCRdb lists one record per CDR3 protein. The table records some 1.8 million distinct CDR3 sequences, 35% to 50% of them present only once. This clonotype was picked up a small number of times. V was shortened by 1 base and J by 7 bases, with 14 bases between the two germline ends. Germline V gene sequence: CDR1 SEHNR, CDR2 FQNEAQ (reference sequence). The CDR3 covers 15 residues.

This chain links TRBV7-9 with TRBJ2-1; TRBD2 is a possible D gene (6 bases). Sequences were obtained from blood. This sequence was found in a human donor in good health. CDR3 coding DNA: TGTGCCAGCAGCTTAGTGGAGGGGCTGAGGAATGAGCAGTTCTTC. Translation: CASSLVEGLRNEQFF.